The clone carrying this TCR beta chain was detected ten times or more. Its target is not known. The sample belongs to a study of identical twins. Study conclusions and caveats: It was cross-sectional statistical analysis, not following the same donors, that the conclusions relied on. Low generation probability was overrepresented in out-of-frame alpha sequences shared by twins.

It was template switching that added a universal primer site, and there were unique molecular identifiers on the cDNA. Using its own MiXCR run on the 5' RACE reads, TCRdb lists one record per CDR3 protein. The sample comprises some 460,000 distinct CDR3 sequences, approximately 14% of which are singletons, and about 0.53% rests with the top ten. The V and J ends lost 3 bases and 7 bases respectively, with 10 bases between them. The germline CDR1 and CDR2 sequences are LGHDT and YNNKEL (reference sequence). The CDR3 loop spans 13 amino acids. The same sample was also used in a study of yellow fever vaccine responses in identical twins.

Sample: CD4+ T cells sorted from blood. The V gene is TRBV3-1, the J gene TRBJ1-5; the D is unclear. This TCR was sampled from a woman aged 18-29 years in good health. CDR3 amino acids: CASSHGERQPQHF. CDR3 nucleotide sequence: TGTGCCAGCAGCCATGGGGAAAGGCAGCCCCAGCATTTT.